A selection of T cell receptor beta chains follows, all from one sample in a study of T cells in localized non-small cell lung cancer. Clones were sequenced by immunoSEQ multiplex PCR, and TCRdb holds only the in-frame ones, with some missing. This sample has about 54,000 clones; about four fifths occur once, and the top ten carry 20%. Source: peripheral blood, taken before any cancer treatment. Receptors were obtained from a female donor aged 60 or older with stage II squamous cell lung carcinoma. Both conserved end residues are part of each CDR3. Each record gives: V gene, J gene, D gene, clone size, CDR3 DNA, CDR3 protein. D genes are given only for firm matches. Not all rows give a size; the values are once, few, many and, for expanded clones, a class.

TRBV10-1,TRBJ1-2,-,-,TGCGCCAGGTACCCCGCGATTCTTTACCTTAACTATGGCTACACCTTC,CARYPAILYLNYGYTF
TRBV30,TRBJ2-3,TRBD2,-,TGTGCCTGGAGTGTAGCGGGGCCTCCAGATACGCAGTATTTT,CAWSVAGPPDTQYF
TRBV10-2,TRBJ1-2,-,-,TGCGCCAGCAGTGCCTTCCCGGGCTACACCTTC,CASSAFPGYTF
TRBV7-8,TRBJ2-5,TRBD1,-,TGTGCCAGCAGCTTAAAAGGGGGCAGACTTATACAAGAGACCCAGTACTTC,CASSLKGGRLIQETQYF
TRBV20-1,TRBJ2-7,-,once,TGCAGTGCTAGGTGGGCGGGTGAGCAGTACTTC,CSARWAGEQYF
TRBV7-2,TRBJ2-1,-,once,TGTGCCAGCAGCTTAGGGGTGGGGGGCTACAATGAGCAGTTCTTC,CASSLGVGGYNEQFF
TRBV6-4,TRBJ1-1,-,once,TGTGCCAGCAGCCCGACGACAGAGAACACTGAAGCTTTCTTT,CASSPTTENTEAFF
TRBV6-6,TRBJ1-2,TRBD1,-,TGTGCCAGCAGTCGAATGGGACAGGGCTATGGCTACACCTTC,CASSRMGQGYGYTF
TRBV2,TRBJ2-3,-,-,TGTGCCAGCAGCCGGACAGCTAGCACAGATACGCAGTATTTT,CASSRTASTDTQYF
TRBV5-8,TRBJ1-2,TRBD1,-,TGTGCCAGCAGCCCACAGGGGGTCGGGTATGGCTACACCTTC,CASSPQGVGYGYTF
TRBV5-1,TRBJ1-2,TRBD1,-,TGCGCCAGCAGCCTAGACAGGGGGCTCGATGGCTACACCTTC,CASSLDRGLDGYTF
TRBV6-1,TRBJ1-3,-,-,TGTGCCAGCAGTGAAGGGTCTGGTTATGCCTCTGGAAACACCATATATTTT,CASSEGSGYASGNTIYF
TRBV2,TRBJ2-7,-,-,TGTGCCAGCAAACCCCGGGACAACTCCTACGAGCAGTACTTC,CASKPRDNSYEQYF
TRBV4-3,TRBJ2-7,TRBD1,few,TGCGCCAGCAGGGAGGGGACAGGGAACTCCGAGCAGTACTTC,CASREGTGNSEQYF
TRBV5-1,TRBJ1-3,-,-,TGCGCCAGCAGCGGGACCCTAGGAAACACCATATATTTT,CASSGTLGNTIYF
TRBV6-1,TRBJ1-4,TRBD1,few,TGTGCCAGCAGTGCCTCAGGGGGCCGCAATGAAAAACTGTTTTTT,CASSASGGRNEKLFF
TRBV5-4,TRBJ2-1,-,-,TGTGCCAGCAGCTTGGTAGGCCCCCGTTGGGATGAGCAGTTCTTC,CASSLVGPRWDEQFF
TRBV18,TRBJ1-5,-,-,TGTGCCAGCTCACCAAACGAATTAGGGAATAGGGGGCCCCAGCATTTT,CASSPNELGNRGPQHF
TRBV6-5,TRBJ2-7,-,-,TGTGCCAGCGATGCAGCGGGCACCCACGAGCAGTACTTC,CASDAAGTHEQYF
TRBV29-1,TRBJ2-3,TRBD1,-,TGCAGCGCCCGTGGACAGGGATTGTCTGATACGCAGTATTTT,CSARGQGLSDTQYF
TRBV6-5,TRBJ1-1,-,-,TGTGCCAGCAGCTCGGGACGGATGAACACTGAAGCTTTCTTT,CASSSGRMNTEAFF
TRBV30,TRBJ1-5,-,once,TGTGCCTGGAGTGCGGTTGGCCAGCCCCAGCATTTT,CAWSAVGQPQHF
TRBV2,TRBJ1-2,-,once,TGTGCCAGCATTCTGACAGGTTCGGCTCTGGGCTATGGCTACACCTTC,CASILTGSALGYGYTF
TRBV7-8,TRBJ2-1,TRBD2,-,TGTGCCAGCAGCCCTGGGGGAGGGGAGTATGAGCAGTTCTTC,CASSPGGGEYEQFF
TRBV7-2,TRBJ2-3,TRBD2,-,TGTGCCAGCAGCTCCGCTAGCGGGGGGAGGGGCACAGATACGCAGTATTTT,CASSSASGGRGTDTQYF
TRBV7-3,TRBJ2-2,-,-,TGTGCCAGCAGCCTCACGAACACCGGGGAGCTGTTTTTT,CASSLTNTGELFF
TRBV2,TRBJ1-4,-,-,TGTGCCAGCAGTGGGACCGAGGGAGAAAAACTGTTTTTT,CASSGTEGEKLFF
TRBV6-1,TRBJ1-5,TRBD1,-,TGTGCCAGCAGTGATCTAGGACAGGGAAGTCAGCCCCAGCATTTT,CASSDLGQGSQPQHF
TRBV7-9,TRBJ1-2,-,once,TGTGCCAGCAGCTTTAGGGGGACGGGGTATGGCTACACCTTC,CASSFRGTGYGYTF
TRBV10-1,TRBJ2-1,TRBD2,once,TGCGCCAGCAGCCATCGAAGAGCGGGGGGGAACAATGAGCAGTTCTTC,CASSHRRAGGNNEQFF
TRBV5-6,TRBJ1-1,-,-,TGTGCCAGCAGAAAGGAGACTGAAGCTTTCTTT,CASRKETEAFF
TRBV18,TRBJ2-7,-,once,TGTGCCAGCTCACCAACTGAGGATAACTCCTACGAGCAGTACTTC,CASSPTEDNSYEQYF
TRBV19,TRBJ1-2,-,-,TGTGCCAGTAGTATAGACTACGGGTATGGCTACACCTTC,CASSIDYGYGYTF
TRBV25-1,TRBJ2-7,TRBD1,-,TGTGCCAGCACTCAGACAGGGTCCTACGAGCAGTACTTC,CASTQTGSYEQYF
TRBV2,TRBJ2-6,-,few,TGTGCCAGCAGTGAAGTGAGGAGTGGGGCCAACGTCCTGACTTTC,CASSEVRSGANVLTF
TRBV7-8,TRBJ2-2,TRBD2,-,TGTGCCAGCAGCTTACTGGCTAGCGGGGGCCCTAACACCGGGGAGCTGTTTTTT,CASSLLASGGPNTGELFF
TRBV6-1,TRBJ1-1,-,-,TGTGCCAGCACCTTGGGGGGTACTGAAGCTTTCTTT,CASTLGGTEAFF
TRBV5-4,TRBJ1-2,TRBD1,-,TGTGCCAGCAGCTTACAGGGGGGCCCACCCTCTACCTACACCTTC,CASSLQGGPPSTYTF
TRBV19,TRBJ2-5,-,-,TGTGCCAGTCGGGCCGTAGGAGCGGAGACCCAGTACTTC,CASRAVGAETQYF
TRBV7-6,TRBJ2-7,-,-,TGTGCCAGCAGCTTAGTGCGCGGGGACGAGCAGTACTTC,CASSLVRGDEQYF
TRBV7-6,TRBJ2-3,TRBD2,-,TGTGCCAGCAGCTTAGCGGTTAGCGGGGGGGTTGATACGCAGTATTTT,CASSLAVSGGVDTQYF
TRBV9,TRBJ2-7,-,once,TGTGCCAGCAGCGTAGACGCCCGACCCTACGAGCAGTACTTC,CASSVDARPYEQYF
TRBV6-7,TRBJ2-7,-,-,TGTGCCAATACCAACTTTCCGGTCCACGAGCAGTACTTC,CANTNFPVHEQYF
TRBV5-6,TRBJ1-1,TRBD1,-,TGTGCCAGCAGCCCCACTCGGGACAGTCGAGAAGCTTTCTTT,CASSPTRDSREAFF
TRBV6-5,TRBJ2-7,-,-,TGTGCCAGCAGTCCTGGTCCAGGGGCCTCCGAGCAGTACTTC,CASSPGPGASEQYF
TRBV7-2,TRBJ2-7,TRBD1,-,TGTGCCAGCAGCTTACGATTTGACAGGGCCGGGTCCTACGAGCAGTACTTC,CASSLRFDRAGSYEQYF
TRBV6-4,TRBJ2-7,-,-,TGTGCCAGCAGGGACGCAGGCCCCTACGAGCAGTACTTC,CASRDAGPYEQYF
TRBV2,TRBJ1-5,-,few,TGTGCCAGCAGCCGAAGGGACGCCCCAGGGGGCAATCAGCCCCAGCATTTT,CASSRRDAPGGNQPQHF
TRBV18,TRBJ2-3,-,-,TGTGCCAGCTCATCGGACACAGATACGCAGTATTTT,CASSSDTDTQYF
TRBV27,TRBJ1-1,-,-,TGTGCTACAAGAAACAACCTGAACACTGAAGCTTTCTTT,CATRNNLNTEAFF
TRBV19,TRBJ2-1,-,-,TGTGCCAGTAGTATAGGGGAGTCCTACAATGAGCAGTTCTTC,CASSIGESYNEQFF
TRBV6-6,TRBJ2-7,TRBD2,-,TGTGCCAGCAGGGATAGCGGGGGGAAACCCTACGAGCAGTACTTC,CASRDSGGKPYEQYF
TRBV12-5,TRBJ1-5,-,few,TGTGCTAGTGGTTCGCCGTCACAGGGAAATCAGCCCCAGCATTTT,CASGSPSQGNQPQHF